This TCR beta chain was sequenced during a study of T cells in Graves' hyperthyroidism and ophthalmopathy. Whole-study results and caveats: A model of 13 V-J features distinguished ophthalmopathy from stable hyperthyroidism.

There were TCR beta CDR3 regions amplified from RNA transcripts. RT-PCR in the first round (using the HTBI primer set) targeted the TCR CDR3. TCRdb passed the multiplex PCR reads through MiXCR, listing each CDR3 protein once. The repertoire includes fewer than 550,000 distinct CDR3 sequences, around 16% of them detected once, and over 7.5% sits in the top ten. Graves' hyperthyroidism was deemed stable given no ophthalmopathy progression within 18 months. Uncontrolled infection, other autoimmune disease, pregnancy or lactation led to exclusion. Germline V lookup: CDR1 MNHEY, CDR2 SMNVEV (reference sequence). Trimming took off 6 bases at V and 4 bases at J, with 12 bases between the two ends. The CDR3 covers 14 residues. About this clonotype: Its cognate antigen is unknown.

Sequencing input: blood. This receptor was obtained from a woman in her late teens or twenties with Graves' hyperthyroidism. V gene TRBV27 combines with J gene TRBJ2-2, with D hard to call. Here the CDR3 DNA reads TGTGCCAGCAGCCCCCCCCCCGGCACCGGGGAGCTGTTTTTT. Its translation: CASSPPPGTGELFF.